This T cell receptor (beta chain) was observed in a study of blood T cell repertoires in COVID-19 (dated by TCRdb to 2020 to 2022). At the level of the whole study: Samples covering the acute and convalescent phases of COVID-19 were provided by collaborators in the United States, Italy and Spain. The prospective study material was composed of cDNA or gDNA derived from T cells, B-cell-depleted T cells, or PBMCs. Subjects who had been exposed to COVID-19, were actively infected with it, or had recovered from it provided the deeply sampled blood TCRbeta repertoires that made up the dataset. The repertoires were released in a freely available public database intended as a resource for research on the immune response to SARS-CoV-2. The samples were drawn from two sources: the first 160 participants of the ongoing ImmuneRACE study, and fewer than 1,500 subjects contributed by 6 global collaborators. Nearly every sample came with metadata listing a de-identified subject ID, COVID-19 status, age in years and sex. HLA class I and class II types, where available, came from metadata supplied by the sample provider rather than from assay-based typing. What the research found in general, with its limitations: How much clinical and demographic metadata was included differed by source and by participant, and the metadata was provided uncurated.

Each collaborating institution followed its own protocols to collect whole blood in K2EDTA tubes. For TCRbeta analysis, collaborators shipped samples as frozen whole blood, isolated PBMCs, or DNA extracted from either of those sample types. The immunoSEQ Assay, a bias-controlled multiplex PCR, was used to amplify TCRbeta CDR3 regions from genomic DNA. The authors' pipeline ran thus. The number of nucleated cells in each sample was estimated by amplification of reference gene primers within the assay. To quantify the absolute abundance of each unique TCRbeta CDR3 rearrangement, sequence reads were collapsed and filtered. For each sample, productive Simpson clonality was calculated as the square root of Simpson's diversity index across productive rearrangements. TCRdb obtained this table from immuneACCESS and retained in-frame rearrangements with V and J assigned. These tables miss some clones; where compared with another copy, unresolved V genes account for less than half of the shortfall, and the remainder is unexplained. V and J calls and clone size are those listed in that table; D and trimming were worked out from the DNA. The sample data list 72,000 or so clones, and roughly 89% of these were observed just once. The ten most abundant clones make up about 1.3% of the sample.

There are 18 amino acids in the CDR3, from cysteine to phenylalanine inclusive. Only the CDR3 DNA is retained, 54 bases long and in frame from the first base. Here V drops 0 bases and J drops 3 bases, and the junction holds 10 bases not matched to any gene. The germline V gene supplies CDR1 SGDLS and CDR2 YYNGEE. Notes on this clone: No cognate antigen has been identified for it. Nothing much larger sits one base from this clone, and base qualities are not available.

The chain employs TRBV9 and TRBJ2-3; the junction holds 10 bases that match TRBD2. The sequence was obtained from a man aged 60 to 69 with acute or convalescent COVID-19. Sequencing was done on a sample of peripheral blood. The CDR3 loop reads CASSVASGGATVTDTQYF. At the DNA level, the sequence is TGTGCCAGCAGCGTAGCCAGCGGGGGGGCCACTGTTACAGATACGCAGTATTTT.